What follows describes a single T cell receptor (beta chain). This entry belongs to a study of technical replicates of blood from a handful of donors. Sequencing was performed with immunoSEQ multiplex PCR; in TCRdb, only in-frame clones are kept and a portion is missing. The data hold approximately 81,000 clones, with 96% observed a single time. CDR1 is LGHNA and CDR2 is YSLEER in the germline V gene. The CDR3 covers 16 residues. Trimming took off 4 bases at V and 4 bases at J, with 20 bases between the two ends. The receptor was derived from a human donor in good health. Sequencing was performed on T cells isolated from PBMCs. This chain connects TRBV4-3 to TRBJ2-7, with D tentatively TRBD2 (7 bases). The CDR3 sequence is CASSRLLGGPGYEQYF. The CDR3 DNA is TGCGCCAGCAGCCGCCTTCTGGGGGGGCCGGGTTACGAGCAGTACTTC.